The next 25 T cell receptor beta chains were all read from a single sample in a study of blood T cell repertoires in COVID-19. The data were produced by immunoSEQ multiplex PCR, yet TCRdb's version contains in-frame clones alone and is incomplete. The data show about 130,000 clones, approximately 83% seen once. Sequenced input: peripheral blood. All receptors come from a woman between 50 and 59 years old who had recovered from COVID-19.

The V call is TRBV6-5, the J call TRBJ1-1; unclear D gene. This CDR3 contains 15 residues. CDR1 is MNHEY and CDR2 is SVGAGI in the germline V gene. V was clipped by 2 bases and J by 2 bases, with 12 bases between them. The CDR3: CASSYSAGYNTEAFF. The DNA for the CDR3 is TGTGCCAGCAGTTACAGCGCGGGGTACAACACTGAAGCTTTCTTT.

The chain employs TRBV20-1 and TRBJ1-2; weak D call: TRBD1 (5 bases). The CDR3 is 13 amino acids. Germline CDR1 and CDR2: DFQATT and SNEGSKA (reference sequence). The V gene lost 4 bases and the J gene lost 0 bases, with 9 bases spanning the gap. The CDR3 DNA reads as TGCAGTGCTACTGACAGAACTAACTATGGCTACACCTTC. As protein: CSATDRTNYGYTF.

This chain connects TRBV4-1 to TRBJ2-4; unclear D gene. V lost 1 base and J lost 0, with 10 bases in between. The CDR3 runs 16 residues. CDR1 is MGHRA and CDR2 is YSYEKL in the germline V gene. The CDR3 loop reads CASSQAPVLAKNIQYF. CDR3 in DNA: TGCGCCAGCAGCCAAGCTCCAGTCCTAGCCAAAAACATTCAGTACTTC.

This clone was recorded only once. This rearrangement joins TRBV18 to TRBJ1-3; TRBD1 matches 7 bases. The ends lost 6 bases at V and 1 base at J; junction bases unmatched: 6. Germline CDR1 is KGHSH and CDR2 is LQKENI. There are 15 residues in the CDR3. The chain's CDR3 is CASSPQGVSGNTIYF. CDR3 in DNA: TGTGCCAGCTCCCCCCAGGGGGTTTCTGGAAACACCATATATTTT.

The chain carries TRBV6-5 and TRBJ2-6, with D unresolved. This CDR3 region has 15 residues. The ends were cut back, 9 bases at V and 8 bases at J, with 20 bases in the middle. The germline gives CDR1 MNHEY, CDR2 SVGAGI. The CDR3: CASNPPLPESNVLTF. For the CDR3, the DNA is TGTGCCAGTAACCCCCCTCTGCCTGAGTCCAACGTCCTGACTTTC.

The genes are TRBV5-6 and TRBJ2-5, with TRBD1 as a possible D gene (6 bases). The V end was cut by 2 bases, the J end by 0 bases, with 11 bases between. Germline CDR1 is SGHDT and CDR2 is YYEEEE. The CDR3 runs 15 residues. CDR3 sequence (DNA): TGTGCCAGCAGCTTTCGAACAGGGAACCAAGAGACCCAGTACTTC. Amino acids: CASSFRTGNQETQYF.

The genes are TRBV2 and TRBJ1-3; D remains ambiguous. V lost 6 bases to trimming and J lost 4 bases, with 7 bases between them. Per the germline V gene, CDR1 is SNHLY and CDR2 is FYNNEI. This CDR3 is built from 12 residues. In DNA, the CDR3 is TGTGCCAGCAGATCGGAGGGAAACACCATATATTTT. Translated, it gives CASRSEGNTIYF.

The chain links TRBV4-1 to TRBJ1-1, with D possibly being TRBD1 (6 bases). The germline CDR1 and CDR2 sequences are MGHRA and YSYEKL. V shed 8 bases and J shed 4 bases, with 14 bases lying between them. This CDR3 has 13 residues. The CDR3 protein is CASAPIRGTEAFF. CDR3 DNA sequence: TGCGCCAGCGCTCCTATCAGGGGCACTGAAGCTTTCTTT.

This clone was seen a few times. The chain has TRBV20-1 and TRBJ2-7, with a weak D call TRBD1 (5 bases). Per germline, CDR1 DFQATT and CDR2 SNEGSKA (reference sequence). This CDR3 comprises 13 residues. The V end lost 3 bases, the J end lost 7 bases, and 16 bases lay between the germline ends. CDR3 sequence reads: CSASRGKAWEQYF. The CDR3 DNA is TGCAGTGCTAGTAGGGGAAAAGCGTGGGAGCAGTACTTC.

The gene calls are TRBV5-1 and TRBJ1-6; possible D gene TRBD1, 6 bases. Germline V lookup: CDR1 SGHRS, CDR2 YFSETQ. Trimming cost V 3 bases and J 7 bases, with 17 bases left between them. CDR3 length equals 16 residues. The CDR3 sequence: CASSYDVGRGNSPLHF. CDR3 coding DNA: TGCGCCAGCAGCTACGACGTGGGCAGGGGCAATTCACCCCTCCACTTT.

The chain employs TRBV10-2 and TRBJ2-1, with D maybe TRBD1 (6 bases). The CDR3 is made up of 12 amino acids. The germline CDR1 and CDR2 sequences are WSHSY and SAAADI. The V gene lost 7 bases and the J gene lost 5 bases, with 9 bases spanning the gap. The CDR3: CASTRTDNEQFF. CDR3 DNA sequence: TGCGCCAGCACCAGGACAGACAATGAGCAGTTCTTC.

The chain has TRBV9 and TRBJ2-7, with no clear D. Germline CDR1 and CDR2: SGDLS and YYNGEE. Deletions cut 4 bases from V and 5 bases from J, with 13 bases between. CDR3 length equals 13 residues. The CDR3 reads CASSPILGDEQYF. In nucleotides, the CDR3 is TGTGCCAGCAGCCCCATCCTAGGCGACGAGCAGTACTTC.

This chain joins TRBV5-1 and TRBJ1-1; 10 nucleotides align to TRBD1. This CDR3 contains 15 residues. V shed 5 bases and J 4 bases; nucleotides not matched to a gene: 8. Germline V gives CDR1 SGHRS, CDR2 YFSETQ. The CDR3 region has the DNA TGCGCCAGCAGGATGACAGGGGGCGTCGGCACTGAAGCTTTCTTT. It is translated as CASRMTGGVGTEAFF.

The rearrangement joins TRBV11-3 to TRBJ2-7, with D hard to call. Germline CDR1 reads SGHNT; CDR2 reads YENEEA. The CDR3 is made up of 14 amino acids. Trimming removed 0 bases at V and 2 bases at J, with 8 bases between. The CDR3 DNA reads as TGTGCCAGCAGCTTAGATCCGAGTACCTACGAGCAGTACTTC. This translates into CASSLDPSTYEQYF.

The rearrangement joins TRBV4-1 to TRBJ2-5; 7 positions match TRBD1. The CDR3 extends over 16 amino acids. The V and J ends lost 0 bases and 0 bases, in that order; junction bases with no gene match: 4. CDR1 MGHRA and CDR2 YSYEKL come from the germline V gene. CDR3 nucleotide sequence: TGCGCCAGCAGCCAAGATGTACAGGGGTACCAAGAGACCCAGTACTTC. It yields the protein CASSQDVQGYQETQYF.

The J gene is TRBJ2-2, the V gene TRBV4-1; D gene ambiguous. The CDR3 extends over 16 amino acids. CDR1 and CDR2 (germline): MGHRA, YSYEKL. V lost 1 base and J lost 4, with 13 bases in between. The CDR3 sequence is CASSQVPRFATGELFF. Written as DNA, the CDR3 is TGCGCCAGCAGCCAAGTCCCTCGGTTTGCCACCGGGGAGCTGTTTTTT.

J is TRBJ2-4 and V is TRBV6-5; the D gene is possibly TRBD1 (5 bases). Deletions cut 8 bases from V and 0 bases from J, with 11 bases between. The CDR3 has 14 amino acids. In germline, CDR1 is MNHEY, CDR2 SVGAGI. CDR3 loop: CASRRDPAKNIQYF. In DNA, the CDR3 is TGTGCCAGCCGCAGGGATCCAGCCAAAAACATTCAGTACTTC.

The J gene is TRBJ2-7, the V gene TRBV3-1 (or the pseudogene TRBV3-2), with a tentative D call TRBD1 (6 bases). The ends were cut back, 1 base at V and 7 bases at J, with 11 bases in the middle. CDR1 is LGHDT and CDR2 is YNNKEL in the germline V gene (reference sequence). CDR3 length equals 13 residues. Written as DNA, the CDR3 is TGTGCCAGCAGCCAAGTACTAAGGGGGGAGCAGTACTTC. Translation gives CASSQVLRGEQYF.

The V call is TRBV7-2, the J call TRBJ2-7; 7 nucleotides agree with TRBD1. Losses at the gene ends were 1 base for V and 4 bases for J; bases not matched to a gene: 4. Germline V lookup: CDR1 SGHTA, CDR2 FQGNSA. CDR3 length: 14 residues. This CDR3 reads CASSLVRGLYEQYF. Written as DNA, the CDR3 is TGTGCCAGCAGCTTAGTGAGGGGGCTTTACGAGCAGTACTTC.

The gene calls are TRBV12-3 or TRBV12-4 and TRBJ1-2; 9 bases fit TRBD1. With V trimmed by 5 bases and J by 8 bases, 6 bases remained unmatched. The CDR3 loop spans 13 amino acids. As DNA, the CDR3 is TGTGCCAGCAGTCCGGGACAGGGATACGGCTACACCTTC. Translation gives CASSPGQGYGYTF.

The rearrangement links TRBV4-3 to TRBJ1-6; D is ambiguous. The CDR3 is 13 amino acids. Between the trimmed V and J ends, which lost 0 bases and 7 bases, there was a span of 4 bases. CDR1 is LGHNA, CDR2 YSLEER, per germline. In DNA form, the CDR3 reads TGCGCCAGCAGCCAAGAACGGAATTCACCCCTCCACTTT. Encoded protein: CASSQERNSPLHF.

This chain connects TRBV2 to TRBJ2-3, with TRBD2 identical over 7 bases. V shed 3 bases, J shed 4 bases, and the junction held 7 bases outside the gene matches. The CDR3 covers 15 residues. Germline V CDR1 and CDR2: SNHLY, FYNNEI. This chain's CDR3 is CASSDTSGVPDTQYF. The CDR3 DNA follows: TGTGCCAGCAGTGATACGAGCGGGGTGCCAGATACGCAGTATTTT.

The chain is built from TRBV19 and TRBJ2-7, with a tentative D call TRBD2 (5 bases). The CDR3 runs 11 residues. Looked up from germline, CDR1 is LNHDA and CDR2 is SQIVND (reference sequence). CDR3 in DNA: TGTCCCTTTGCTCGGGGATACGAGCAGTACTTC. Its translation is CPFARGYEQYF.

The CDR3 DNA is TGTGCCAGCAGCTTTCGAGGATCCTACGAGCAGTACTTC. Its translation is CASSFRGSYEQYF. The chain carries TRBV7-9 and TRBJ2-7; D remains unclear. Germline CDR1 is SEHNR and CDR2 is FQNEAQ (reference sequence). The ends were cut back, 3 bases at V and 1 base at J, with 7 bases in the middle. The CDR3 loop spans 13 amino acids.

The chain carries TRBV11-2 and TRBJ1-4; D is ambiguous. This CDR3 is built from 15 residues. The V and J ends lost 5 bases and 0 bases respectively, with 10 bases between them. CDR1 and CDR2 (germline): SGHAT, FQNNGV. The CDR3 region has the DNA TGTGCCAGCAGCCCAAACAGAGCAACTAATGAAAAACTGTTTTTT. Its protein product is CASSPNRATNEKLFF.